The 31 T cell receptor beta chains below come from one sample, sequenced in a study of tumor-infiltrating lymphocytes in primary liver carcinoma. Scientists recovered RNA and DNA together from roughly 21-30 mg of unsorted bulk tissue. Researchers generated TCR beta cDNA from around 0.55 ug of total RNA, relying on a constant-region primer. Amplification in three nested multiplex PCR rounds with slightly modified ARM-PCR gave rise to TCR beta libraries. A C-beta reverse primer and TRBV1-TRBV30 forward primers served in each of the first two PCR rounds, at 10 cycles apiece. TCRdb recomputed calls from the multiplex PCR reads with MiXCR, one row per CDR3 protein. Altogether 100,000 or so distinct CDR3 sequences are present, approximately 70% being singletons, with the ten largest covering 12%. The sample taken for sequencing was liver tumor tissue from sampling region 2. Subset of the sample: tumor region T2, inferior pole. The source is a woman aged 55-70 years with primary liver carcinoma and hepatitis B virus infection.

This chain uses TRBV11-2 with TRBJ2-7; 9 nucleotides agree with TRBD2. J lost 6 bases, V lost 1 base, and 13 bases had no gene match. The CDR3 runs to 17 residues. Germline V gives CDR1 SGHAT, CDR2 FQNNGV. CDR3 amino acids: CASSLALRGTSRSEQYF. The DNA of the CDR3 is TGTGCCAGCAGCTTAGCCCTAAGGGGGACTAGCAGGAGCGAGCAGTACTTC.

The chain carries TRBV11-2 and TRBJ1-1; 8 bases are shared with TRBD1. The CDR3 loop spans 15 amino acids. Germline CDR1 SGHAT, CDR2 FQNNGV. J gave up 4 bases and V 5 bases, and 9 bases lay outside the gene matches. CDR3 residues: CASSPRGQGSTEAFF. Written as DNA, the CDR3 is TGTGCCAGCAGCCCTAGAGGACAGGGTTCCACTGAAGCTTTCTTT.

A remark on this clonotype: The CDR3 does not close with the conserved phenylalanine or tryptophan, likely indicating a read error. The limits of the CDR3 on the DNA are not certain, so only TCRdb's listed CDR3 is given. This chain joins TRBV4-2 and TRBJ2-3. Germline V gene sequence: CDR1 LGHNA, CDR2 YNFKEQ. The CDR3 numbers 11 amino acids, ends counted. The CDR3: CASSQADTHYL.

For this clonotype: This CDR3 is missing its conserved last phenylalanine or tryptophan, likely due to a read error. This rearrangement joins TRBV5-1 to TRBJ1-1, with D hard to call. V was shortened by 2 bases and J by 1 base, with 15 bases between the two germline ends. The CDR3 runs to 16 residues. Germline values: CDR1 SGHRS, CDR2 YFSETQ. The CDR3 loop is CASSFAAARANTEAFS. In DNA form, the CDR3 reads TGCGCCAGCAGCTTCGCGGCGGCACGAGCGAACACTGAAGCTTTCTCT.

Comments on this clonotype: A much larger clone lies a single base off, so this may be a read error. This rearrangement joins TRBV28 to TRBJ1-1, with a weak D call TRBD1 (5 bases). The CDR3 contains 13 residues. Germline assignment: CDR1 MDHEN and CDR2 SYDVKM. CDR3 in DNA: TGTGCCAGCAGTGGCGGGGGGTTCCCTGAAGCTCTCTTT. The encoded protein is CASSGGGFPEALF.

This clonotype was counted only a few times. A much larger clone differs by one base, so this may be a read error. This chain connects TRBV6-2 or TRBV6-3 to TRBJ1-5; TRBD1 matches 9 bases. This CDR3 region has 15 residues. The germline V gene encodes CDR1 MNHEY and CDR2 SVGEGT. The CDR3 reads CASNYLDRGGQPQHF. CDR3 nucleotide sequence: TGTGCCAGCAATTACTTAGACAGGGGGGGACAGCCCCAGCATTTT.

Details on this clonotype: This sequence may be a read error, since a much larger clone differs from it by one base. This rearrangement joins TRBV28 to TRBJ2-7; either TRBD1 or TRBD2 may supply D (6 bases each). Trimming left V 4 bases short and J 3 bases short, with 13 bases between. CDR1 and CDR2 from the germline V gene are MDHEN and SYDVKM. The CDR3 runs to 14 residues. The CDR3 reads CASSWGAGIYEQYF. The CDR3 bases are TGTGCCAGCAGTTGGGGGGCAGGGATCTACGAGCAGTACTTC.

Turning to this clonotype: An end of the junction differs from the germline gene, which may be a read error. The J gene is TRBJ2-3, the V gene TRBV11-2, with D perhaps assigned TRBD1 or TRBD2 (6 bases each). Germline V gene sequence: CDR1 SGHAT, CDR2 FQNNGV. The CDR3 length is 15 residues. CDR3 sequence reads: CTSSFGTPPGDTRYF. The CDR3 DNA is TGTACCAGCAGCTTTGGGACACCCCCGGGGGATACGCGGTATTTT. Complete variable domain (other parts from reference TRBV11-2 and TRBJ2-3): EAGVAQSPRYKIIEKRQSVAFWCNPISGHATLYWYQQILGQGPKLLIQFQNNGVVDDSQLPKDRFSAERLKGVDSTLKIQPAKLEDSAVYLCTSSFGTPPGDTRYFGPGTRLTVL.

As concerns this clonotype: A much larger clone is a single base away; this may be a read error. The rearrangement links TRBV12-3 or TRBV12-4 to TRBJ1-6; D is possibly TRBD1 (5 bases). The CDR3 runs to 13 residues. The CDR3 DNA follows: TGTACCAGCAGTTCCCAGGGAGATTCACCCCTCCACTTT. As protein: CTSSSQGDSPLHF.

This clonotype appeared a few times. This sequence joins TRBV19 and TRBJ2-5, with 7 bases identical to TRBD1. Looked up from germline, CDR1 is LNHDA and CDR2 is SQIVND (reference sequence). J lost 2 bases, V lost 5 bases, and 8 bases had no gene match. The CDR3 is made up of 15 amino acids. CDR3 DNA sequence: TGTGCCAGTAGTCGGAGGACAGGACGGCAAGAGACCCAGTACTTC. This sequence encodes CASSRRTGRQETQYF.

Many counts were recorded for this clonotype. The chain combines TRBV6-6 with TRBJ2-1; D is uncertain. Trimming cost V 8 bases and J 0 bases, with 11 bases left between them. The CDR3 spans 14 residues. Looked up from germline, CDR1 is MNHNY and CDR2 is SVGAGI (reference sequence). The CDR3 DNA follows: TGTGCCAGCCGTCGGGCCCTCTCCTACAATGAGCAGTTCTTC. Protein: CASRRALSYNEQFF.

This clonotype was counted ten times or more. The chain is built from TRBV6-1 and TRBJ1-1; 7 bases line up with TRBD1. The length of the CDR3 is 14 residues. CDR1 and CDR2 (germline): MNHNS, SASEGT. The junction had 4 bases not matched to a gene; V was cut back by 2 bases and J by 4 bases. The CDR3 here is CASSEYQGGTEAFF. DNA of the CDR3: TGTGCCAGCAGTGAATACCAGGGGGGCACTGAAGCTTTCTTT.

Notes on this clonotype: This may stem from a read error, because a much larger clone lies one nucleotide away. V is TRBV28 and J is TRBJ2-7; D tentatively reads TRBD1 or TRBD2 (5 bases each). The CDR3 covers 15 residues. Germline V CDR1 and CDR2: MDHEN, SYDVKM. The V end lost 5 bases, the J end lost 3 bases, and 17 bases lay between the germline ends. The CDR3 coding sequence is TGTGCCAGCAGTCCCCCCGGGACGAGGGTCTACGAGCAGTACTTC. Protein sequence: CASSPPGTRVYEQYF.

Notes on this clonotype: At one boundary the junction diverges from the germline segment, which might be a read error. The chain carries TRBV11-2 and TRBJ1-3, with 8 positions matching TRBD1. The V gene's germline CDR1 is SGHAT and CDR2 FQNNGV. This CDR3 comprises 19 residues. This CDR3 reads CASSSRPDRVAYSGNSIYF. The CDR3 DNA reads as TGTGCCAGCAGCTCACGCCCGGACAGGGTGGCGTACTCTGGAAACAGCATATATTTT.

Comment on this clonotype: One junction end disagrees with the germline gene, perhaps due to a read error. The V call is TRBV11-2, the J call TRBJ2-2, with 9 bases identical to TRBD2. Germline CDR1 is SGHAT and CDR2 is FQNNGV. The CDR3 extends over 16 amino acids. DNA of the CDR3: TGTGCCAGGAGCGTAAGCTCGGGACTAGCTGGCGGGGAGCGGTTTTTC. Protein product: CARSVSSGLAGGERFF.

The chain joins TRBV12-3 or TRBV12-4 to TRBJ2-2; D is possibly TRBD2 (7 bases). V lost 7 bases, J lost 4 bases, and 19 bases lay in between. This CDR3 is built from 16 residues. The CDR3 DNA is TGTGCCAGCAACCAGGGGAGGGGATCGATCACCGGGGAGCTGTTTTTT. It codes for CASNQGRGSITGELFF.

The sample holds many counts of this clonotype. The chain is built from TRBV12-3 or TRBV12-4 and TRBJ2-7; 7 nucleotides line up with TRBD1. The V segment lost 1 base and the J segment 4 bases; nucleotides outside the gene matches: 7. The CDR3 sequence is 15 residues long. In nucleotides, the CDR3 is TGTGCCAGCAGTTTAGGGCAGGGGGATTTATACGAGCAGTACTTC. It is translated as CASSLGQGDLYEQYF.

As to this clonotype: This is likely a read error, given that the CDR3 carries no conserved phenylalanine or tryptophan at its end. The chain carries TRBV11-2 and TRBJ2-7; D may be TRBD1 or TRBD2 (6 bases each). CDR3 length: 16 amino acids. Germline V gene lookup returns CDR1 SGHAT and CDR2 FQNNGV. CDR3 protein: CASILASGAGCYEQYI. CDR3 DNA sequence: TGTGCCAGCATCTTAGCGTCGGGGGCAGGATGCTACGAGCAGTACATC.

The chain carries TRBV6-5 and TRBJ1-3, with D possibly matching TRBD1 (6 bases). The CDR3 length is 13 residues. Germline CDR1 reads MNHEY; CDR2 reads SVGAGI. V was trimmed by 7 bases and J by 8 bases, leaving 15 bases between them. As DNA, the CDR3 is TGTGCCAGCATCTACCTGGGGGGGCACACCATATATTTT. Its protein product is CASIYLGGHTIYF.

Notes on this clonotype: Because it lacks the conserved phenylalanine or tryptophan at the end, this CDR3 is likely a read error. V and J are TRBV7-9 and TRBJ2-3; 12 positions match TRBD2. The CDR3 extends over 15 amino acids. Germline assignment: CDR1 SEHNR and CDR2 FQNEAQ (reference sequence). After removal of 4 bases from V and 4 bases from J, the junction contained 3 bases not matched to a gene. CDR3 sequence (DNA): TGTGCCAGCAGCTCACTAGCGGGAGGCTCAGATACGCAGTATCTT. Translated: CASSSLAGGSDTQYL.

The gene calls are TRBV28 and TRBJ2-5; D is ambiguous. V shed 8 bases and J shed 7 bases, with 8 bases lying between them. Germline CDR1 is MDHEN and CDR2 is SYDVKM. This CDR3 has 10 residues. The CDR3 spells CASGTGTQYF. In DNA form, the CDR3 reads TGTGCCAGCGGCACGGGGACCCAGTACTTC.

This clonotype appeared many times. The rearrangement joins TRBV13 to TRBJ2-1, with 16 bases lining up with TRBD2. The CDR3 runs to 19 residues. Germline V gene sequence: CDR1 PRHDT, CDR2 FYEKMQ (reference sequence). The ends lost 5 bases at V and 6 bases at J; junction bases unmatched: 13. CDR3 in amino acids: CASSPGLAGGPRSINEQFF. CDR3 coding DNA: TGTGCCAGCAGCCCGGGACTAGCGGGAGGGCCGAGAAGCATCAATGAGCAGTTCTTC.

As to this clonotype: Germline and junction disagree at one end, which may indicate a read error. The CDR3 DNA reads as TGTGCCAGCAGCTTATCCGGACAGAATAGCACAGATACGCAGTATTTT. This encodes CASSLSGQNSTDTQYF. The chain recombines TRBV5-1 with TRBJ2-3; TRBD1 is a possible D gene (6 bases). The CDR3 covers 16 residues. From germline, CDR1 is SGHRS and CDR2 YFSETQ.

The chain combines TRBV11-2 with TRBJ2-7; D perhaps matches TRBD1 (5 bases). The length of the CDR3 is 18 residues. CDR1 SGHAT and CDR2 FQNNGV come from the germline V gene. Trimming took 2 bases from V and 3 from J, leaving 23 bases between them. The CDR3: CASSLSSDSSLGFYEQYF. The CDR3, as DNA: TGTGCCAGCAGCTTATCCTCCGACAGCTCCCTAGGGTTCTACGAGCAGTACTTC.

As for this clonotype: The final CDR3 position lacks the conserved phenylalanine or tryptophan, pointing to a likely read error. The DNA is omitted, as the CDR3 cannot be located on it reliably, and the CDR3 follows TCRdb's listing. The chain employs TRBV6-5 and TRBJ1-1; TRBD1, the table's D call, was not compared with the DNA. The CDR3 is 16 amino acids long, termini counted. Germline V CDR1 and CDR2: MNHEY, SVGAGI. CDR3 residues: CASSLGQGVGVTEVFL.

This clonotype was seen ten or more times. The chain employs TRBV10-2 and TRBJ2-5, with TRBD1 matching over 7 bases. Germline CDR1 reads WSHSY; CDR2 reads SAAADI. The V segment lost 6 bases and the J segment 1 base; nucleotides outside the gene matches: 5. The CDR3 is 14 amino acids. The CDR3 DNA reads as TGCGCCAGCAGGGGAAGACAGGGCCAAGAGACCCAGTACTTC. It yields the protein CASRGRQGQETQYF.

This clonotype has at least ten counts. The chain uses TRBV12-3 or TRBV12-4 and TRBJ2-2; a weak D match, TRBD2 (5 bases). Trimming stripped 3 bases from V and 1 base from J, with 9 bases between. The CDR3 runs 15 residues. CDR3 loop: CASSFHRGNTGELFF. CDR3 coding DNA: TGTGCCAGCAGTTTTCATCGGGGGAACACCGGGGAGCTGTTTTTT.

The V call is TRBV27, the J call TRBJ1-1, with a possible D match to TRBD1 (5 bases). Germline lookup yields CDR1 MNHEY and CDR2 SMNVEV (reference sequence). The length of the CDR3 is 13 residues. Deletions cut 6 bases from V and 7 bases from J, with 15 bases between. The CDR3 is CASRQTALNEAFF. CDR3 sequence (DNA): TGTGCCAGCAGACAGACAGCTCTCAATGAAGCTTTCTTT.

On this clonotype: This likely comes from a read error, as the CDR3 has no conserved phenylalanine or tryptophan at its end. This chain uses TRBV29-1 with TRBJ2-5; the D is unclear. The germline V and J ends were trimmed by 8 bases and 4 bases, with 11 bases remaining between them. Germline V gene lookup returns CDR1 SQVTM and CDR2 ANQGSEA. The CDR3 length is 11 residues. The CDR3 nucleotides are TGCAGCACCTGGGCAGGAGAGACCCAGTACTCC. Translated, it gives CSTWAGETQYS.

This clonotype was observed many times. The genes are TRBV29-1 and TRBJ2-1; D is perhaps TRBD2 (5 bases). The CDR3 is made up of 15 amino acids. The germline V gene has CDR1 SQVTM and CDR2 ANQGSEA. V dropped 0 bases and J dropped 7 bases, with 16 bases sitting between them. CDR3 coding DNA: TGCAGCGTTGAAGACGGGATTGTCATGGGGAATGAGCAGTTCTTC. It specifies CSVEDGIVMGNEQFF.

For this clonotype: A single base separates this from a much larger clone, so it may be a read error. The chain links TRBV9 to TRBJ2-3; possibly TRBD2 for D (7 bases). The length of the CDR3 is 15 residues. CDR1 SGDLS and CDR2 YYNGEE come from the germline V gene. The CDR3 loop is CVSSPPGGLGNTQYF. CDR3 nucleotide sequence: TGTGTCAGCAGCCCCCCCGGGGGGCTAGGGAATACGCAGTATTTT.